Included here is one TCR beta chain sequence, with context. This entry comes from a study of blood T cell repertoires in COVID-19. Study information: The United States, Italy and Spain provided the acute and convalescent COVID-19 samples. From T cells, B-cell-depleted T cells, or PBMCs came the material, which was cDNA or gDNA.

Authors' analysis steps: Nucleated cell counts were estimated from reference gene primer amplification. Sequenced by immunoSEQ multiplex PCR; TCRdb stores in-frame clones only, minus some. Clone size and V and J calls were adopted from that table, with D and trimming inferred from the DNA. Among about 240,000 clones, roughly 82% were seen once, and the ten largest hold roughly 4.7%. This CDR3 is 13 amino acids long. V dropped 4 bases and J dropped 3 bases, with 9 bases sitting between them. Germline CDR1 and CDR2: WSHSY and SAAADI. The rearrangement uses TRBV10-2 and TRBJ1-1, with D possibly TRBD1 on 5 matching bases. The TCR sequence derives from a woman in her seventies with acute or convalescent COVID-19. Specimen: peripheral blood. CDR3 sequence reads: CASSGQRYTEAFF. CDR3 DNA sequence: TGCGCCAGCAGTGGACAGCGTTACACTGAAGCTTTCTTT.